Reported below is one TCR beta chain. Researchers tagged individual cDNA molecules with unique molecular identifiers. A single record per CDR3 protein comes from TCRdb applying MiXCR to the 5' RACE reads. Of tens of thousands of distinct CDR3 sequences listed, over 12% are singletons. This entry comes from a study of early T cells in non-severe SARS-CoV-2 infection. Study summary: Investigators sequenced bulk RNA drawn from unsorted whole blood, and chains remained unpaired.

This sample comprised whole blood, obtained at baseline. This TCR was recovered from an adult who was a healthcare worker with PCR-confirmed SARS-CoV-2 infection or an uninfected control (not recorded which).

CDR3 nucleotide sequence: TGTGCCAGCTCCCCAGGGGGAGGAGACACTGAAGCTTTCTTT. Its protein is CASSPGGGDTEAFF. The chain recombines TRBV18 with TRBJ1-1; 7 bases match TRBD1. The CDR3 is 14 residues long. V was pared by 6 bases and J by 3 bases, with 7 bases of the junction left unmatched. Germline V gives CDR1 KGHSH, CDR2 LQKENI.